The sequence of this T cell receptor beta chain was determined in a study of T cells in Graves' hyperthyroidism and ophthalmopathy. Amplification of TCR beta CDR3 regions used RNA as the template. First-round RT-PCR of the TCR CDR3 relied on the HTBI primer set. From the multiplex PCR reads, TCRdb called clonotypes with MiXCR, one entry per CDR3 protein. The sample carries around 340,000 distinct CDR3 sequences, 16% recorded once. CDR1 is DFQATT and CDR2 is SNEGSKA in the germline V gene (reference sequence). This CDR3 region has 15 residues. V was pared by 6 bases and J by 3 bases, with 20 bases between.

This clonotype originated in a man aged 25 to 40 with Graves' hyperthyroidism. V and J are TRBV20-1 and TRBJ1-1; D unclear. Sequencing input: blood. The CDR3 DNA is TGCAGTGCGGGGTATATTTGGACGTCCGACACTGAAGCTTTCTTT. Protein sequence: CSAGYIWTSDTEAFF.